This T cell receptor (beta chain) appears in the sequencing data of a study of blood T cells in healthy people across ages. A second PCR of roughly 7 to 11 cycles used a sample-barcoded 5' primer and a J-beta primer mix. TCRdb called the 5' RACE reads again in MiXCR, with one record for every CDR3 protein. The sample lists 1.5 million or so distinct CDR3 sequences, 35% to 45% occurring once. The CDR3 consists of 14 residues. V dropped 0 bases and J dropped 1 base, with 6 bases sitting between them. Germline CDR1 and CDR2: LNHNV and YYDKDF (reference sequence). This TCR derives from a woman aged 18-30 years in good health. The sample consisted of blood. V usage is TRBV15 and J usage is TRBJ1-1, with D unresolved. In DNA form, the CDR3 reads TGTGCCACCAGCAGAGATGGCTGGAACACTGAAGCTTTCTTT. It is translated as CATSRDGWNTEAFF. The full variable domain, in which reference TRBV15 and TRBJ1-1 provide the parts outside the CDR3, is DAMVIQNPRYQVTQFGKPVTLSCSQTLNHNVMYWYQQKSSQAPKLLFHYYDKDFNNEADTPDNFQSRRPNTSFCFLDIRSPGLGDTAMYLCATSRDGWNTEAFFGQGTRLTVV.